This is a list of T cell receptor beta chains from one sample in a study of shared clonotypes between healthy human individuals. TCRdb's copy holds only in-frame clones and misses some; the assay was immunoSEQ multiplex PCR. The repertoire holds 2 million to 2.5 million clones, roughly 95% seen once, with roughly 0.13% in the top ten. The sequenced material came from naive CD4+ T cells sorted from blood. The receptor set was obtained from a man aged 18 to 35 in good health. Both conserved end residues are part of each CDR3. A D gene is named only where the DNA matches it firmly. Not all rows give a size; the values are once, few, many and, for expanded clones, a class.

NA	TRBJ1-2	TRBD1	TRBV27	CASSWGQGALGYTF	TGTGCCAGCAGTTGGGGACAGGGGGCGCTTGGCTACACCTTC
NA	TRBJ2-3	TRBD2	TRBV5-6	CASSLATSGRADTQYF	TGTGCCAGCAGCTTGGCGACTAGCGGGAGGGCCGATACGCAGTATTTT
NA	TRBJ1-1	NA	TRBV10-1	CASSEGKGNTEAFF	TGCGCCAGCAGTGAGGGGAAGGGGAACACTGAAGCTTTCTTT
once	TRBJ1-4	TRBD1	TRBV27	CASSRTGVATNEKLFF	TGTGCCAGCAGTAGGACAGGGGTTGCAACTAATGAAAAACTGTTTTTT
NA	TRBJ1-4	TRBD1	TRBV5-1	CASSSQGASHEKLFF	TGCGCCAGCAGCTCCCAGGGGGCTTCGCATGAAAAACTGTTTTTT
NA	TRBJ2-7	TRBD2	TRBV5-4	CASSLSGGGAPEQYF	TGTGCCAGCAGCTTGTCTGGCGGGGGGGCCCCTGAGCAGTACTTC
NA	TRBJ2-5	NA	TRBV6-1	CASSEIAVTHQETQYF	TGTGCCAGCAGTGAGATTGCAGTCACACACCAAGAGACCCAGTACTTC
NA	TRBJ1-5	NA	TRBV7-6	CASSLATNQPQHF	TGTGCCAGCAGCTTAGCAACGAATCAGCCCCAGCATTTT
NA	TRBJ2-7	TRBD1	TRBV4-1	CASSQGSGTALGEQYF	TGCGCCAGCAGCCAAGGTTCCGGGACAGCCCTTGGCGAGCAGTACTTC
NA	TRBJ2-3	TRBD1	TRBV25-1	CASIRAGGSSWYF	TGTGCCAGCATTAGGGCAGGGGGATCTAGTTGGTATTTT
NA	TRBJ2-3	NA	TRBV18	CASSPTIADTQYF	TGTGCCAGCTCACCAACGATTGCAGATACGCAGTATTTT
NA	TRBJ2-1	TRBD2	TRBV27	CASSLYGTSGMTQFF	TGTGCCAGCAGTTTGTATGGGACTAGCGGGATGACCCAGTTCTTC
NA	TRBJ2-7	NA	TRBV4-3	CASSPMHGGLSEQYF	TGCGCCAGCAGCCCAATGCACGGGGGTCTGTCCGAGCAGTACTTC
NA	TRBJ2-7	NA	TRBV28	CASRGRKLSYEQYF	TGTGCCAGCCGGGGGCGTAAACTCTCCTACGAGCAGTACTTC
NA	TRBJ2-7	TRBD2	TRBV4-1	CASSQGRGGLYEQYF	TGCGCCAGCAGCCAGGGACGGGGGGGCCTCTACGAGCAGTACTTC
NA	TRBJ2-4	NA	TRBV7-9	CASSLSPRDIQYF	TGTGCCAGCAGCTTATCGCCCAGGGACATTCAGTACTTC
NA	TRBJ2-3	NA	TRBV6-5	CASSYSGLGSTDTQYF	TGTGCCAGCAGTTACTCGGGGTTGGGGAGCACAGATACGCAGTATTTT
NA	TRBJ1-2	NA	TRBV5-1	CASTDSNYGYTF	TGCGCCAGTACCGACAGCAACTATGGCTACACCTTC
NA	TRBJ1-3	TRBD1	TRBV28	CASSLPGQGHTIYF	TGTGCCAGCAGTCTACCGGGACAGGGACACACCATATATTTT
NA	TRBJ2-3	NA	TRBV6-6	CASSAGLGSTDTQYF	TGTGCCAGCAGTGCGGGACTGGGTAGCACAGATACGCAGTATTTT
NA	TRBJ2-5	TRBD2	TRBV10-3	CAISVSGTKVQETQYF	TGTGCCATCAGTGTCTCCGGGACTAAGGTGCAAGAGACCCAGTACTTC
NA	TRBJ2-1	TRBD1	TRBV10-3	CAIRTGGRYNEQFF	TGTGCCATCCGGACAGGGGGCAGGTACAATGAGCAGTTCTTC
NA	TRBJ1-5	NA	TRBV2	CASSSGRDQPQHF	TGTGCCAGCAGTTCAGGGAGGGATCAGCCCCAGCATTTT
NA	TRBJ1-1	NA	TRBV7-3	CASSLYPPGVGAAGTEAFF	TGTGCCAGCAGCTTATATCCCCCCGGGGTCGGGGCGGCCGGCACTGAAGCTTTCTTT
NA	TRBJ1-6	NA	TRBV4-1	CASSQVRSPLHF	TGCGCCAGCAGCCAAGTACGGTCACCCCTCCACTTT
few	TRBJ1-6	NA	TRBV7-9	CASSSQPVWPLHF	TGTGCCAGCAGCTCCCAGCCGGTTTGGCCCCTCCACTTT
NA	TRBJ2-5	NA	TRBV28	CASSHNDRPAETQYF	TGTGCCAGCAGCCATAATGACAGGCCGGCGGAGACCCAGTACTTC
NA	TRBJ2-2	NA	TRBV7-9	CASSFGGNTGELFF	TGTGCCAGCAGCTTTGGCGGGAACACCGGGGAGCTGTTTTTT
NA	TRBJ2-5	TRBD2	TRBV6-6	CASTYGGGRETQYF	TGTGCCAGCACCTACGGGGGGGGCCGGGAGACCCAGTACTTC
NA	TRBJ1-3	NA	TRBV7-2	CASSLGGAGRLRGNTIYF	TGTGCCAGCAGCTTAGGGGGAGCAGGGCGTCTCCGCGGAAACACCATATATTTT
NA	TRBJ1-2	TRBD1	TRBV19	CASSMDPGTANYGYTF	TGTGCCAGTAGTATGGACCCCGGGACAGCTAACTATGGCTACACCTTC
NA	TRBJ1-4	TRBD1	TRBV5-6	CASSPSPDRGGEKLFF	TGTGCCAGCAGCCCCTCCCCGGACAGGGGCGGCGAAAAACTGTTTTTT
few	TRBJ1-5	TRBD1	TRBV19	CASRSRTGGYQPQHF	TGTGCCAGTAGATCCCGGACAGGGGGCTATCAGCCCCAGCATTTT
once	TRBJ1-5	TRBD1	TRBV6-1	CASKTGVSSNQPQHF	TGTGCCAGCAAAACAGGGGTCTCATCCAATCAGCCCCAGCATTTT
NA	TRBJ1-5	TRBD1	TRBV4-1	CASSQEVGHRGVREATQHF	TGCGCCAGCAGCCAAGAAGTGGGGCACAGGGGGGTGCGGGAAGCGACCCAGCATTTT
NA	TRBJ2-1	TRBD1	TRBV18	CASSRLLDRETDEQFF	TGTGCCAGCTCGCGCCTCTTGGACAGGGAGACAGATGAGCAGTTCTTC
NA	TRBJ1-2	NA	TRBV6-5	CASSYRTWQGYTF	TGTGCCAGCAGTTACCGGACATGGCAAGGCTACACCTTC
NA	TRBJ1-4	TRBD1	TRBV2	CASKRERTGDEKLFF	TGTGCCAGCAAAAGGGAAAGGACAGGAGACGAAAAACTGTTTTTT
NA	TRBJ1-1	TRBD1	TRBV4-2	CASSHPMRGHRTEAFF	TGTGCCAGCAGCCACCCTATGAGGGGGCATCGCACTGAAGCTTTCTTT
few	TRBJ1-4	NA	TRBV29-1	CSVAAGTANEKLFF	TGCAGCGTTGCGGCGGGGACGGCGAATGAAAAACTGTTTTTT
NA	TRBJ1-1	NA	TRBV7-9	CASSAVKGGEAFF	TGTGCCAGCAGCGCGGTAAAGGGGGGTGAAGCTTTCTTT
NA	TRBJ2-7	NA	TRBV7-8	CASSRQGKPYEQYF	TGTGCCAGCAGCCGTCAGGGGAAACCCTACGAGCAGTACTTC
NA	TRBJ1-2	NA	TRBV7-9	CASSLIDSHYGYTF	TGTGCCAGCAGCTTAATTGACTCCCACTATGGCTACACCTTC
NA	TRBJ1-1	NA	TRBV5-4	CASSLSQLNTEAFF	TGTGCCAGCAGCTTGTCACAGTTGAACACTGAAGCTTTCTTT